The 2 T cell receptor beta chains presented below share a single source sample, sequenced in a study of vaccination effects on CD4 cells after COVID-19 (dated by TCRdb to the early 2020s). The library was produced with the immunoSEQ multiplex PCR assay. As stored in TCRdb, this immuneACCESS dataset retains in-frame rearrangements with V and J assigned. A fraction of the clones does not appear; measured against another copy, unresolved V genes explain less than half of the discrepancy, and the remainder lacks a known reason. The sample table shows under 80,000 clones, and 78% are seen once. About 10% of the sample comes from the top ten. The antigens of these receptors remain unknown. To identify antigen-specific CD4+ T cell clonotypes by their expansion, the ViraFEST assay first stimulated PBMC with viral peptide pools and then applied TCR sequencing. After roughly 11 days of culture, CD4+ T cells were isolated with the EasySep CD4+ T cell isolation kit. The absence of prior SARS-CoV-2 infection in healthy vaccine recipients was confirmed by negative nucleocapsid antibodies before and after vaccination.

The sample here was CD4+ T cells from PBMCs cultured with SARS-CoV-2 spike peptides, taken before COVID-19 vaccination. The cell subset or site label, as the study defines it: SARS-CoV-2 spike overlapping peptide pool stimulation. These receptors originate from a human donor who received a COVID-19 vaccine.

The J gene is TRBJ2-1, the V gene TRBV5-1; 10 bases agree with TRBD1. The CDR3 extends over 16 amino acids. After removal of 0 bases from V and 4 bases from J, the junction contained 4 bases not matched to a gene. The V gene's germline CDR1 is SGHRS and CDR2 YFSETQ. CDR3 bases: TGCGCCAGCAGCTTGGAGACAGGGGGCGGTTACAATGAGCAGTTCTTC. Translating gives CASSLETGGGYNEQFF.

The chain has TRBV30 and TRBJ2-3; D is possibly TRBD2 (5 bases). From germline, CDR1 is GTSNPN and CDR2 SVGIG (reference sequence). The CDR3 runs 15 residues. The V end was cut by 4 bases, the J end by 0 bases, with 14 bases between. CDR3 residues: CAWIVFGGSTDTQYF. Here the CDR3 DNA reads TGTGCCTGGATTGTTTTTGGCGGGAGCACAGATACGCAGTATTTT.